This T cell receptor beta chain was retrieved from a study of PD-1 blockade in classical Hodgkin lymphoma. Background on the study: It was nivolumab at 3 mg/kg, given intravenously every 2 weeks, that patients received.

This clone has a single count. As yet, its antigen is unknown. Whole-study results and caveats: Complete responders matched newly diagnosed patients in baseline diversity. Baseline TCR diversity was reportedly lower in newly diagnosed patients than healthy donors. What caused the repertoire differences, perhaps disease activity or prior therapy, remains undefined.

V lost 7 bases to trimming and J lost 9 bases; unmatched junction nucleotides: 14. The CDR3 is 16 residues long. The germline V gene encodes CDR1 LNHDA and CDR2 SQIVND (reference sequence). Every patient was affected by relapse after autologous stem cell transplantation, while exposure to brentuximab vedotin was not uniform. TCRdb's table, derived via immunoSEQ multiplex PCR, lists solely in-frame clones and lacks some. The sample lists 100,000 or so clones, 75% to 90% seen once, with 6.5% to 7.5% in the top ten. This chain links TRBV19 with TRBJ2-1; 11 bases line up with TRBD2. The origin of this receptor is a human donor with classical Hodgkin lymphoma. Sample: peripheral blood mononuclear cells (PBMCs), taken before the second cycle of nivolumab. CDR3 loop: CASNRGSGGAPSEQFF. DNA of the CDR3: TGTGCCAGTAACCGTGGTAGCGGGGGGGCCCCCTCTGAGCAGTTCTTC.